The rows below give T cell receptor beta chains drawn from one sample of a study of shared clonotypes between healthy human individuals. TCRdb's copy holds only in-frame clones and misses some; the assay was immunoSEQ multiplex PCR. The sample gives 2 million to 3 million clones, roughly 93% of which show up once; about 0.34% is in the top ten. The specimen was naive CD4+ T cells from PBMCs. The source of these receptors is a man aged 18 to 35 in good health. Some clones in this sample may be carry-over from other donors' samples. The CDR3 runs from the conserved cysteine through the conserved F or W. The D gene is left open where the match is weak. The size entry is marked missing in some rows and otherwise reads once, few, many or a size class.

j_call d_call v_call clone_size cdr3_nt cdr3_aa
TRBJ2-3 . TRBV7-9 . TGTGCCAGCAGCTTATCAGGGCCAATAGGTCAGTATTTT CASSLSGPIGQYF
TRBJ2-7 . TRBV11-2 . TGTGCCAGCAGCTTAGTTTCCGGGGCCAACTTATTGTACGAGCAGTACTTC CASSLVSGANLLYEQYF
TRBJ1-4 . TRBV11-2 . TGTGCCAGCGGCATCCAAGCCCCCGGGGTGGAAGGAAAACTGTTTTTT CASGIQAPGVEGKLFF
TRBJ1-2 . TRBV19 . TGTGCCAGTAAGCCCCCCCCCGGGGAAAATAGCTATGGCTACACCTTC CASKPPPGENSYGYTF
TRBJ2-4 . TRBV7-8 . TGTGCCAGCAGCTTACGGGGGAAAGAAAACATTCAGTACTTC CASSLRGKENIQYF
TRBJ1-2 . TRBV28 . TGTGCCAGCAGGGTCGGGGGTGAGATATCAGGCTACACCTTC CASRVGGEISGYTF
TRBJ2-3 . TRBV9 . TGTGCCAGCAACGCGATGGGGGGAGACACAGATACGCAGTATTTT CASNAMGGDTDTQYF
TRBJ2-7 . TRBV11-3 once TGTGCCAGCAGCTTAGACGGGGTGCTTGGGGAGCAGTACTTC CASSLDGVLGEQYF
TRBJ1-3 . TRBV5-4 . TGTGCCAGCAGCTTAGGCCCCGTCAGCTCTGGAAACACCATATATTTT CASSLGPVSSGNTIYF
TRBJ2-3 . TRBV11-3 . TGTGCCAGCAGCTGGGGACGGTGGAATACGCAGTATTTT CASSWGRWNTQYF
TRBJ1-4 . TRBV30 . TGTGCCTGGAGTCCCGACAGCGAAAAACTGTTTTTT CAWSPDSEKLFF
TRBJ1-1 TRBD1 TRBV5-1 . TGCGCCAGCAGCTATGGGGACAGTTGGAAAGCTTTCTTT CASSYGDSWKAFF
TRBJ2-7 TRBD2 TRBV29-1 . TGCAGCGTTGAGGCACTAGCGGACCTGGAGCAGTACTTC CSVEALADLEQYF
TRBJ1-3 . TRBV28 . TGTGCCAGCAGCCCGACCTTTTGGGGATCGGGAAACACCATATATTTT CASSPTFWGSGNTIYF
TRBJ2-7 . TRBV10-3 . TGTGCCATCAGTGAGTCGCGTCCAGGGCTCCGATACGAGCAGTACTTC CAISESRPGLRYEQYF
TRBJ2-1 TRBD1 TRBV6-1 . TGTGCCAGCAGTGAAGCGGACAGGGTCAATGAGCAGTTCTTC CASSEADRVNEQFF
TRBJ2-5 . TRBV5-1 . TGCGCCAGCAGCTTGCGTTCAACAGAAGAGACCCAGTACTTC CASSLRSTEETQYF
TRBJ2-3 . TRBV18 once TGTGCCAGCTTCCTCTACATGCTCACAGATACGCAGTATTTT CASFLYMLTDTQYF
TRBJ2-2 TRBD1 TRBV18 . TGTGCCAGCTCACCAGGGACAGGGGCAAACACCGGGGAGCTGTTTTTT CASSPGTGANTGELFF
TRBJ2-7 . TRBV14 . TGTGCCAGCAGCCAAGGGACACTGTCGTACTACGAGCAGTACTTC CASSQGTLSYYEQYF
TRBJ2-7 . TRBV6-5 . TGTGCCAGCAGTAGTTCCGGGGCGTACTACGAGCAGTACTTC CASSSSGAYYEQYF
TRBJ2-5 . TRBV28 . TGTGCCAGCAGTACGGACAGCCAGACCCAGTACTTC CASSTDSQTQYF